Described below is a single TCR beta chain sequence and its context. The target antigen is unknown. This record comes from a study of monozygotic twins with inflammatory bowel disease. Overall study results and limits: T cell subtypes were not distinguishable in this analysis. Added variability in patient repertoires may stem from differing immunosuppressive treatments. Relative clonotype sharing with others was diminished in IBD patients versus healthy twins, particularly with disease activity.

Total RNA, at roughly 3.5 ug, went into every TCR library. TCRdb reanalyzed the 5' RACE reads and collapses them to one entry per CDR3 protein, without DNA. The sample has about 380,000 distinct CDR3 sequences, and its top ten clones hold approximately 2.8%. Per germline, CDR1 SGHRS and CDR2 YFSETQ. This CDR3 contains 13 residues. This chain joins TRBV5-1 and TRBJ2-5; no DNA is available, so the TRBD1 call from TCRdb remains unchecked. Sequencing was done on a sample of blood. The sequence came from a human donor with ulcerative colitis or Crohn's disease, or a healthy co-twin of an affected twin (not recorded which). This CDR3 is CASSLEGGETQYF.